This TCR beta chain was recovered during a study of blood T cell repertoires in COVID-19. Study summary: Material from acute and convalescent COVID-19 was sourced from the United States, Italy and Spain.

Original methodology: Estimation of nucleated cell counts relied on the amplification of reference gene primers. Here immunoSEQ multiplex PCR was the method, and the copy in TCRdb shows in-frame clones only, minus some. The DNA was the basis for D and trimming; V, J and clone size are from that table. The sample lists about 140,000 clones; 75% to 80% were seen once. Germline CDR1 reads SGHRS; CDR2 reads YFSETQ. Trimming at V came to 0 bases and at J to 5 bases, leaving 9 bases not matched to a gene. The CDR3 is made up of 16 amino acids. The source material was PBMCs or T cells enriched from blood (not recorded which). The chain has TRBV5-1 and TRBJ2-7; 9 nucleotides agree with TRBD2. The receptor comes from a woman in her 50s who had recovered from COVID-19. The CDR3 here is CASSLEGSGGLHEQYF. For the CDR3, the DNA is TGCGCCAGCAGCTTGGAAGGTAGCGGGGGCCTCCACGAGCAGTACTTC.